This T cell receptor beta chain was found in a study of T cells in Graves' hyperthyroidism and ophthalmopathy. Study observations and caveats: Appearing also in blood were most of the thyroid clonotypes expanded above 0.001.

Diagnoses were established using clinical symptoms, serum thyroxine and TRAb, thyroid ultrasound and orbital computed tomography. The PBMCs had their origin in approximately 10 ml of fresh peripheral blood. This clonotype was counted ten times or more. Antigen specificity is unknown. Researchers amplified the TCR beta CDR3 regions from RNA transcripts. In the first-round RT-PCR of the TCR CDR3, the HTBI primer set was used. MiXCR, applied by TCRdb to the multiplex PCR reads, yields one record per CDR3 protein. The repertoire holds under 650,000 distinct CDR3 sequences, 15% to 20% seen once, with 3.5% to 4% in the top ten. Germline loops: CDR1 MDHEN, CDR2 SYDVKM. CDR3 length: 15 residues. V gave up 6 bases and J gave up 3 bases, with 18 bases separating them.

The clonotype originates from a woman younger than 45 with Graves' hyperthyroidism. The sample consisted of blood. The chain combines TRBV28 with TRBJ2-7; D is possibly TRBD2 (5 bases). The CDR3 DNA reads as TGTGCCAGCAGCCCCTCCTCGGGGTTAGTCTACGAGCAGTACTTC. It codes for CASSPSSGLVYEQYF.